Listed below are T cell receptor beta chains from one sample, sequenced in a study of monozygotic twins with inflammatory bowel disease. TCRdb reanalyzed the 5' RACE reads, giving one entry per CDR3 protein sequence and no DNA. The sample features some 210,000 distinct CDR3 sequences, with less than 2% in its top ten. The sequencing input was blood. The receptors originated from a human donor with ulcerative colitis or Crohn's disease, or a healthy co-twin of an affected twin (not recorded which). The CDR3 runs from the conserved cysteine through the conserved F or W.

V gene	CDR3 length	J gene	CDR3 protein
TRBV7-2	13	TRBJ1-1	CATLESLGTEAFF
TRBV7-9	14	TRBJ2-7	CASSFGGDLYEQYF
TRBV25-1	18	TRBJ2-3	CASSDPLASGGPTDTQYF
TRBV5-1	18	TRBJ1-2	CASSLRRTGGMEDYGYTF
TRBV20-1	13	TRBJ2-7	CSAEGQGNYEQYF
TRBV12-3/TRBV12-4	14	TRBJ2-2	CASSPTAYTGELFF
TRBV20-1	13	TRBJ1-5	CSATSQGGQPQHF
TRBV2	15	TRBJ2-2	CASSDPGLGAGELFF
TRBV5-1	16	TRBJ2-7	CASSPRPRRTNYEQYF
TRBV4-1	14	TRBJ2-5	CASSGQGGGETQYF
TRBV23-1	18	TRBJ2-1	CASSRNRGQGCTYNEQFF
TRBV29-1	15	TRBJ2-3	CSVEMTSLTTDTQYF
TRBV14	13	TRBJ2-5	CASSQAPQETQYF
TRBV12-3/TRBV12-4	14	TRBJ2-5	CASSLLWGEETQYF
TRBV12-3/TRBV12-4	15	TRBJ1-1	CASSLGGSRGTEAFF
TRBV5-1	14	TRBJ2-7	CASSWTGTGYEQYF
TRBV12-3/TRBV12-4	17	TRBJ1-5	CASSLGLGDPSNQPQHF
TRBV18	16	TRBJ1-1	CASSGGGGTRNTEAFF
TRBV6-2/TRBV6-3	15	TRBJ1-6	CASGRGGGGNSPLHF
TRBV5-1	15	TRBJ1-1	CASSLGGRENTEAFF
TRBV7-8	13	TRBJ2-1	CASSLPRTGGKFF
TRBV3-1	13	TRBJ2-3	CASSQDGTYTQYF
TRBV19	19	TRBJ2-6	CASSPLRGQGPSGANVLTF
TRBV5-6	12	TRBJ1-1	CASSPSGAGAFF
TRBV29-1	14	TRBJ1-1	CSASSSLDTTEAFF
TRBV6-2/TRBV6-3	14	TRBJ2-2	CASRTERNTGELFF
TRBV3-1	16	TRBJ2-7	CASSHRLAGDSYEQYF
TRBV10-3	13	TRBJ2-7	CAIRVTGDGEQYF
TRBV7-6	16	TRBJ2-1	CASSPSSVSSYNEQFF
TRBV10-3	13	TRBJ1-5	CATPAVIHQPQHF
TRBV12-5	13	TRBJ2-3	CASGLVGTDTQYF
TRBV14	16	TRBJ2-1	CASSPGPTDWVNEQFF
TRBV5-1	17	TRBJ1-4	CASSLVVSGAFPEKLFF
TRBV24-1	15	TRBJ2-1	CATSLGGASYNEQFF
TRBV5-1	14	TRBJ1-1	CASSLGPLNTEAFF
TRBV5-1	15	TRBJ2-1	CASSTSSGGAAEQFF
TRBV4-2	14	TRBJ1-5	CASSYGQDNQPQHF